This T cell receptor beta chain was retrieved from a study of blood T cells in healthy people across ages. This clonotype was seen more than once but under ten times. Its target is unknown. Findings and limits, study-wide: Long-lived donors exceeded aged donors in naive CD4+ cells and diversity.

The germline V gene encodes CDR1 MNHNY and CDR2 SVGAGI (reference sequence). The CDR3 has 13 amino acids. V shed 8 bases, J shed 6 bases, and the junction held 4 bases outside the gene matches. Primers used in a second PCR of roughly 7 to 12 cycles were a sample-barcoded 5' primer and a J-beta primer mix. TCRdb reprocessed the 5' RACE reads with MiXCR, giving one entry per CDR3 protein. The data contain 700,000 to 900,000 distinct CDR3 sequences, around a quarter of them singletons. These data were also reused for a study on T cells of mothers and their children. That publication notes: Sequencing returned over 9 million TCR beta CDR3 reads per mother and roughly 3 million per child. Regardless of relatedness, pairs show thymic selection shaping TCR recombination output in a similar manner.

This TCR was sampled from a boy younger than 18 in good health. This chain uses TRBV6-6 with TRBJ2-5, with 12 bases lining up with TRBD2. Sequencing was done on a sample of blood. The CDR3 protein is CASLAGGLKTQYF. Written as DNA, the CDR3 is TGTGCCAGCCTAGCGGGGGGGCTAAAGACCCAGTACTTC.